The 19 T cell receptor beta chains in this list originate from one sample, sequenced in a study of OX40 agonist ivuxolimab in advanced cancers. Clones were sequenced by immunoSEQ multiplex PCR, and TCRdb holds only the in-frame ones, with some missing. The sample records roughly 60,000 clones, roughly 86% being singletons. This material consisted of CD4+ or CD8+ T cells sorted from blood, taken in a trial of the OX40 agonist ivuxolimab. The receptors originated from an adult with an advanced solid tumor such as melanoma, head and neck, liver or kidney cancer.

The J gene is TRBJ1-1, the V gene TRBV7-2; no clear D. V lost 9 bases and J 1 base, leaving 12 bases between the germline ends. The CDR3 is 13 amino acids. CDR1 is SGHTA and CDR2 is FQGNSA in the germline V gene. The CDR3 loop is CASSTGWNTEAFF. Written as DNA, the CDR3 is TGTGCCAGTAGTACTGGGTGGAACACTGAAGCTTTCTTT.

The chain joins TRBV6-1 to TRBJ2-5; D may be TRBD1 (7 bases). V lost 6 bases, J lost 5 bases, and 13 bases lay in between. There are 13 residues in the CDR3. Germline CDR1 is MNHNS and CDR2 is SASEGT. The CDR3 region is CASRQTGRETQYF. The CDR3 bases are TGTGCCAGCAGGCAGACAGGGAGGGAGACCCAGTACTTC.

The chain recombines TRBV5-1 with TRBJ1-6; 8 positions agree with TRBD1. CDR3 length: 15 amino acids. Germline values: CDR1 SGHRS, CDR2 YFSETQ. The V and J ends lost 3 bases and 10 bases, in that order; junction bases with no gene match: 9. The DNA of the CDR3 is TGCGCCAGCAGCTCCTCAACAGGGGGAAGCTCACCCCTCCACTTT. This encodes CASSSSTGGSSPLHF.

This sequence joins TRBV10-3 and TRBJ1-5, with D possibly being TRBD1 (6 bases). Germline-derived CDR1 and CDR2 are ENHRY and SYGVKD. Trimming removed 0 bases at V and 7 bases at J, with 13 bases between. The CDR3 is made up of 15 amino acids. CDR3 protein: CAISESTGGGQPQHF. The CDR3 bases are TGTGCCATCAGTGAGTCGACGGGGGGCGGGCAGCCCCAGCATTTT.

Only a few counts were recorded for this clone. The V gene is TRBV9, the J gene TRBJ1-1, with D tentatively TRBD1 (5 bases). The CDR3 extends over 14 amino acids. The ends were cut back, 4 bases at V and 3 bases at J, with 13 bases in the middle. Germline CDR1 reads SGDLS; CDR2 reads YYNGEE. Written as DNA, the CDR3 is TGTGCCAGCAGCACAGGCCCCGGGGACACTGAAGCTTTCTTT. Its translation: CASSTGPGDTEAFF.

The CDR3 reads CASSLAGRLGNTGELFF. The CDR3 nucleotides read TGCGCCAGCAGCTTGGCAGGACGACTAGGGAACACCGGGGAGCTGTTTTTT. This sequence joins TRBV5-1 and TRBJ2-2; a weak D match, TRBD2 (6 bases). V was trimmed by 0 bases and J by 1 base, leaving 13 bases between them. Germline V CDR1 and CDR2: SGHRS, YFSETQ. The CDR3 spans 17 residues.

V and J are TRBV9 and TRBJ1-5, with TRBD1 matching over 8 bases. The CDR3 loop spans 14 amino acids. The germline V gene has CDR1 SGDLS and CDR2 YYNGEE. The ends lost 4 bases at V and 6 bases at J; junction bases unmatched: 6. For the CDR3, the DNA is TGTGCCAGCAGCAACCACAGGGGGGCTCAGCCCCAGCATTTT. Translating gives CASSNHRGAQPQHF.

The V and J genes are TRBV28 and TRBJ2-1; D possibly uses TRBD1 or TRBD2 (5 bases each). CDR1 is MDHEN and CDR2 is SYDVKM in the germline V gene. Trimming stripped 6 bases from V and 6 bases from J, with 15 bases between. The CDR3 extends over 14 amino acids. CDR3 loop: CASRSERGINEQFF. The CDR3, as DNA: TGTGCCAGCAGATCCGAGAGGGGAATCAATGAGCAGTTCTTC.

The chain employs TRBV6-5 and TRBJ1-5; D is perhaps TRBD1 (5 bases). Germline assignment: CDR1 MNHEY and CDR2 SVGAGI. CDR3 size: 12 residues. The V end lost 4 bases, the J end lost 11 bases, and 12 bases lay between the germline ends. CDR3: CASSSVLGAQHF. The CDR3 nucleotides read TGTGCCAGCAGTTCGGTCCTAGGGGCCCAGCATTTT.

The gene calls are TRBV11-3 and TRBJ2-1, with D perhaps assigned TRBD1 or TRBD2 (5 bases each). Germline V gene sequence: CDR1 SGHNT, CDR2 YENEEA. Trimming took 5 bases from V and 5 from J, leaving 19 bases between them. CDR3 length: 16 residues. The CDR3 nucleotides are TGTGCCAGCAGCCTAATGGGACCCTTTTCGAACAATGAGCAGTTCTTC. Amino acids: CASSLMGPFSNNEQFF.

This clone was found once. V is TRBV7-2 and J is TRBJ1-2; no reliable D call. Trimming left V 5 bases short and J 0 bases short, with 13 bases between. Germline loops: CDR1 SGHTA, CDR2 FQGNSA. The CDR3 contains 15 residues. The CDR3 sequence is CASSLSIGPNYGYTF. The DNA of the CDR3 is TGTGCCAGCAGCCTCTCCATCGGACCTAACTATGGCTACACCTTC.

The chain links TRBV30 to TRBJ2-3, with 9 bases matching TRBD1. There are 14 residues in the CDR3. J lost 5 bases, V lost 8 bases, and 11 bases had no gene match. Germline loops: CDR1 GTSNPN, CDR2 SVGIG (reference sequence). CDR3 nucleotides: TGTGCCGCCTCAACAGGGGGCGCCGGAGATACGCAGTATTTT. Protein product: CAASTGGAGDTQYF.

The genes are TRBV21-1 and TRBJ2-1; the listed D gene, TRBD1, was not tested against the DNA. TRBV21-1 is tagged as a pseudogene. CDR3 length: 16 residues. CDR3 region: CASSKESGASYNEQFF. In DNA, the CDR3 is TGTGCCAGCAGCAAAGAGAGTGGGGCCTCATACAATGAGCAGTTCTTC.

The sample holds a few counts of this clone. The rearrangement uses TRBV6-5 and TRBJ2-2; TRBD2 aligns across 8 bases. Germline CDR1 reads MNHEY; CDR2 reads SVGAGI. The CDR3 sequence is 16 residues long. Losses at the gene ends were 2 bases for V and 4 bases for J; bases not matched to a gene: 6. CDR3 residues: CASSYGGGRPTGELFF. CDR3 nucleotide sequence: TGTGCCAGCAGTTACGGCGGGGGGCGGCCCACCGGGGAGCTGTTTTTT.

The chain combines TRBV29-1 with TRBJ1-6; tentative D call: TRBD1 (5 bases). Trimming left V 5 bases short and J 5 bases short, with 13 bases between. The CDR3 totals 14 residues. Per the germline V gene, CDR1 is SQVTM and CDR2 is ANQGSEA. The CDR3 DNA reads as TGCAGCGTTAAAATAGGCAGGGATAATTCACCCCTCCACTTT. Amino acid sequence: CSVKIGRDNSPLHF. The whole variable domain, remainder taken from reference TRBV29-1 and TRBJ1-6, is SAVISQKPSRDICQRGTSLTIQCQVDSQVTMMFWYRQQPGQSLTLIATANQGSEATYESGFVIDKFPISRPNLTFSTLTVSNMSPEDSSIYLCSVKIGRDNSPLHFGNGTRLTVT.

The table lists this clone with a count of one. The chain carries TRBV7-3 and TRBJ2-5; 9 positions agree with TRBD1. This CDR3 is built from 16 residues. Germline V gene lookup returns CDR1 SGHTA and CDR2 FQGTGA. The J segment lost 1 base and the V segment lost 3 bases, leaving 6 bases of the junction unmatched. The CDR3 nucleotides are TGTGCCAGCAGCTTCCGGGGACAGGGAATCCAAGAGACCCAGTACTTC. It encodes CASSFRGQGIQETQYF.

The CDR3 nucleotides read TGCGCCAGCAGCTTGAGTTCCAGGGGGGGTGACCAAGAGACCCAGTACTTC. This codes for CASSLSSRGGDQETQYF. The chain combines TRBV5-1 with TRBJ2-5; D tentatively fits TRBD1 or TRBD2 (7 bases each). The V gene's germline CDR1 is SGHRS and CDR2 YFSETQ. The V end was cut by 1 base, the J end by 0 bases, with 16 bases between. CDR3 length: 17 residues.

The chain carries TRBV28 and TRBJ2-2; D is perhaps TRBD1 (5 bases). The CDR3 runs 13 residues. V lost 6 bases and J lost 7, with 12 bases in between. From germline, CDR1 is MDHEN and CDR2 SYDVKM. Here the CDR3 reads CASSIRVNGELFF. The CDR3 DNA follows: TGTGCCAGCAGCATCAGGGTAAACGGGGAGCTGTTTTTT.

The gene calls are TRBV5-1 and TRBJ2-5, with 8 positions matching TRBD1. CDR3 length equals 15 residues. The trim removed 3 bases at V and 1 base at J, leaving 5 bases unmatched. The germline gives CDR1 SGHRS, CDR2 YFSETQ. CDR3 amino acids: CASSSQTGAQETQYF. For the CDR3, the DNA is TGCGCCAGCAGCTCCCAGACAGGGGCCCAAGAGACCCAGTACTTC.